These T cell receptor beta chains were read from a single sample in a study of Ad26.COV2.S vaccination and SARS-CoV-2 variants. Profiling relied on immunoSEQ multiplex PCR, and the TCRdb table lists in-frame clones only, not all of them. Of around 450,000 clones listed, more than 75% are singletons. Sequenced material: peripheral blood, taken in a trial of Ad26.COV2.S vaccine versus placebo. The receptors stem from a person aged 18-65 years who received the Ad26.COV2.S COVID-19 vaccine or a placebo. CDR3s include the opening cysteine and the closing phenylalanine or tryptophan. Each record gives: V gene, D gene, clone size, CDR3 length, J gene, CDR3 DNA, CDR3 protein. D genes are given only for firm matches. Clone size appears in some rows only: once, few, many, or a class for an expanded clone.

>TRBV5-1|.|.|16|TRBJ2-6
TGCGCCAGCAGCTTGGAACCGACAGCTGGGGCCAACGTCCTGACTTTC
CASSLEPTAGANVLTF
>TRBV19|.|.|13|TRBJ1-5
TGTGCCAGTAATATTGGGGTGGATCAGCCCCAGCATTTT
CASNIGVDQPQHF
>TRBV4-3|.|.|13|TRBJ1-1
TGCGCCAGCAGCCACCGCCCGAACACTGAAGCTTTCTTT
CASSHRPNTEAFF
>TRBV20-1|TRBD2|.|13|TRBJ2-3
TGCAGTGCTAGTGGACTAGCGGGAGATACGCAGTATTTT
CSASGLAGDTQYF
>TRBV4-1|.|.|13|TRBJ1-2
TGCGCCAGCAGCCAGCGAAGGAAGTATGGCTACACCTTC
CASSQRRKYGYTF
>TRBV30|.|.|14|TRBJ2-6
TGTGCCTGGAGTGATGGTTTCCGGGCCAACGTCCTGACTTTC
CAWSDGFRANVLTF
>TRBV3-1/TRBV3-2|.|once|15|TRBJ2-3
TGTGCCAGCAGCCAAGATCTTGACGGGACAGATACGCAGTATTTT
CASSQDLDGTDTQYF
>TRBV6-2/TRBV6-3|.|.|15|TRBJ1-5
TGTGCCAGCAGTTACCGGCCGGGAGGCAATCAGCCCCAGCATTTT
CASSYRPGGNQPQHF
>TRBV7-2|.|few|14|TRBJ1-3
TGTGCCAGCAGCCGGGGCTACTCTGGAAACACCATATATTTT
CASSRGYSGNTIYF
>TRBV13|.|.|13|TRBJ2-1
TGTGCCAGCAGCTTAAGCAGGCGTGGTGAGCAGTTCTTC
CASSLSRRGEQFF
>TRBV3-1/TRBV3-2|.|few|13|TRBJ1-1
TGTGCCAGCAGCCAACTGGTGAACACTGAAGCTTTCTTT
CASSQLVNTEAFF
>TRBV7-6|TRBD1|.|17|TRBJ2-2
TGTGCCAGCAACCCACACCCCGGGGACAGGGGTACCGGGGAGCTGTTTTTT
CASNPHPGDRGTGELFF
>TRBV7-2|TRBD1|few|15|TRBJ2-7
TGTGCCAGCAGCTTCACCAGCAGGGGGCAGAGTGAGCAGTACTTC
CASSFTSRGQSEQYF
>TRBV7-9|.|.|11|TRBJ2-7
TGTGCCAGCAGCGCATCCCACGAGCAGTACTTC
CASSASHEQYF
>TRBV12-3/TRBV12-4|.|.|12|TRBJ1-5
TGTGCCAGCAGTTTAATCGACCGGCCCCAGCATTTT
CASSLIDRPQHF
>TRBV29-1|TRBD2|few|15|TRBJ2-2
TGCAGCGTTGCCCCTAGCGGGGGGGGTACCGGGGAGCTGTTTTTT
CSVAPSGGGTGELFF
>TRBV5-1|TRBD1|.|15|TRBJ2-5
TGCGCCAGCAGCTCTACCGGGACAGGGGAAGAGACCCAGTACTTC
CASSSTGTGEETQYF
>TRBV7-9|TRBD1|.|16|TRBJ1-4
TGTGCCAGCAGCTGGGACAGGGAATCAACTAATGAAAAACTGTTTTTT
CASSWDRESTNEKLFF
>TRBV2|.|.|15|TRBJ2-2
TGTGCCAGCAGCGAAGGTGGCTTTAAACCCGGGGAGCTGTTTTTT
CASSEGGFKPGELFF
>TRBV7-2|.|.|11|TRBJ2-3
TGTGCCAGCAGCCCCTCTGGTACGCAGTATTTT
CASSPSGTQYF
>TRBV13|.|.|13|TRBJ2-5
TGTGCCAGCAGCTCCCGGACAGAAGAGACCCAGTACTTC
CASSSRTEETQYF
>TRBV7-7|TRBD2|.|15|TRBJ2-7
TGTGCTAGCAGCTTAGGTCTAGCGGGACCGGGGGAGCAGTACTTC
CASSLGLAGPGEQYF
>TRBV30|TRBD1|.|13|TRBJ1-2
TGTGCCTGGAGGGGTGACAGGGCGCATGGCTACACCTTC
CAWRGDRAHGYTF
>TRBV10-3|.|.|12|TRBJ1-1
TGTGCCACGATAGGGGGTACCACTGAAGCTTTCTTT
CATIGGTTEAFF
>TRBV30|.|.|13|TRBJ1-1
TGTGCCTGGAGTGTACAGTCGAACACTGAAGCTTTCTTT
CAWSVQSNTEAFF
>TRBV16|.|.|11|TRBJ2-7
TGTGCCAGCAGCCTCCCGGGCCCAGTGTACTTC
CASSLPGPVYF
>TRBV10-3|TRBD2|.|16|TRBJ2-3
TGTGCCATCAGTACCCCGGGACTAGCGGGCACAGATACGCAGTATTTT
CAISTPGLAGTDTQYF
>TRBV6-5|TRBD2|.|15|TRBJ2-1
TGTGCCAGCCGCATTGGGACTAGCGGGGGGGAAAAGCAGTTCTTC
CASRIGTSGGEKQFF
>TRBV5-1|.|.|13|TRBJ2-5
TGCGCCAGCAGCTTCCCGGAGAAAGAGACCCAGTACTTC
CASSFPEKETQYF
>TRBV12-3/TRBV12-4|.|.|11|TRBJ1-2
TGTGCCAGCAGTTTAGTTGACAGAACCACCTTC
CASSLVDRTTF
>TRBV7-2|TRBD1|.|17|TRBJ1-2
TGTGCCAGCAGCTTAGCTGCGGGAGGACAGGGGGACTATGGCTACACCTTC
CASSLAAGGQGDYGYTF
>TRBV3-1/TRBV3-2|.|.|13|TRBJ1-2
TGTGCCAGCAGCCCGAGCCTAGGCTATGGCTACACCTTC
CASSPSLGYGYTF
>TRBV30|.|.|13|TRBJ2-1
TGTGCCTGGAGTGCTCAACCTCAGGGGGAGCAGTTCTTC
CAWSAQPQGEQFF
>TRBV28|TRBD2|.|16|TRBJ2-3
TGTGCCAGCAGCCCGGCTAGCGGGTCAGGCACAGATACGCAGTATTTT
CASSPASGSGTDTQYF
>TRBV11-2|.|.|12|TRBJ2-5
TGTGCCAGCAGTTCTGGTGGAGAGACCCAGTACTTC
CASSSGGETQYF
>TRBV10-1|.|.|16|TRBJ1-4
TGCGCCAGCAGAGCTGGCTTAAAAAAGGGGGGTGAAAAACTGTTTTTT
CASRAGLKKGGEKLFF
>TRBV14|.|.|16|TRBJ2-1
TGTGCCAGCAGCCAAGGGTCAGGGTCCCCCTACAATGAGCAGTTCTTC
CASSQGSGSPYNEQFF
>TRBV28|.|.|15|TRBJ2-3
TGTGCCAGCAGTACCCGGAGACGGACCACAGATACGCAGTATTTT
CASSTRRRTTDTQYF
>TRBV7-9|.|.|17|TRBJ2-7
TGTGCCAGCAGCTTAGCCTCTAGCAGTGATAGCTCCTACGAGCAGTACTTC
CASSLASSSDSSYEQYF
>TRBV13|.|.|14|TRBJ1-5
TGTGCCAGCAGCTTAGGTCGCGGGGTCTGGCCCCAGCATTTT
CASSLGRGVWPQHF
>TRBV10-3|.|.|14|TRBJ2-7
TGTGCCATCGATCCCGGGATTTACCCCTACGAGCAGTACTTC
CAIDPGIYPYEQYF
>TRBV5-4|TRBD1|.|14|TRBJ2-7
TGTGCCAGCAGCACCGGGACAGGGGGGTATGAGCAGTACTTC
CASSTGTGGYEQYF
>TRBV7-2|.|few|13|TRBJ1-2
TGTGCCAGCAGCTTCGGACAGAGATATGGCTACACCTTC
CASSFGQRYGYTF
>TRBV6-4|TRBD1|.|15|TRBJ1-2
TGTGCCAGCAGTTCCGGGACAGGGTCTAACTATGGCTACACCTTC
CASSSGTGSNYGYTF
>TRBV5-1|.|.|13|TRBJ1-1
TGCGCCAGCAGCTTGGCGTCAGACACTGAAGCTTTCTTT
CASSLASDTEAFF
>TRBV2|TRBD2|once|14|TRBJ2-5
TGTGCCAGCAATCGCCGGGAGGGAAAAGAGACCCAGTACTTC
CASNRREGKETQYF
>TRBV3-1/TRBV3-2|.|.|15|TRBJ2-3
TGTGCCAGCAGCCAGGATACCACAGCGGCAGATACGCAGTATTTT
CASSQDTTAADTQYF
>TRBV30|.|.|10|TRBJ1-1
TGTGCCTGGAGCCCCCCCGTAGCTTTCTTT
CAWSPPVAFF
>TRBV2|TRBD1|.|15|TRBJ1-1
TGTGCCAGCAGTAACAGACAGGGGGCTAGTACTGAAGCTTTCTTT
CASSNRQGASTEAFF